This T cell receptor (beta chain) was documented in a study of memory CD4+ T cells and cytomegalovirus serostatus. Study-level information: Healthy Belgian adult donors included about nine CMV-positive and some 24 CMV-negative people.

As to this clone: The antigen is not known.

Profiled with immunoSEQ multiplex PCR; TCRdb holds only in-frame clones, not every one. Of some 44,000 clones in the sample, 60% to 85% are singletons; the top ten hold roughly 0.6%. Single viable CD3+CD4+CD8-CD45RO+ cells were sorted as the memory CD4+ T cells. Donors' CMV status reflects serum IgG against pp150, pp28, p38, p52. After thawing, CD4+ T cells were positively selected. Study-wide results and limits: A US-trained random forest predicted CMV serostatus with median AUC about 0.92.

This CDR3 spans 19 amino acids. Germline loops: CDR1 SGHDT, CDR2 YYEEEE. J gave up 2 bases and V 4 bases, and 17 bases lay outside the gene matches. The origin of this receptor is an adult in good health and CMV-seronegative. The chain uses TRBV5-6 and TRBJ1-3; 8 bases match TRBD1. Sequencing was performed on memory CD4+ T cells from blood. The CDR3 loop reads CASSQIRTGFYGAGNTIYF. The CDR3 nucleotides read TGTGCCAGCAGCCAAATCCGGACAGGGTTTTATGGAGCTGGAAACACCATATATTTT.